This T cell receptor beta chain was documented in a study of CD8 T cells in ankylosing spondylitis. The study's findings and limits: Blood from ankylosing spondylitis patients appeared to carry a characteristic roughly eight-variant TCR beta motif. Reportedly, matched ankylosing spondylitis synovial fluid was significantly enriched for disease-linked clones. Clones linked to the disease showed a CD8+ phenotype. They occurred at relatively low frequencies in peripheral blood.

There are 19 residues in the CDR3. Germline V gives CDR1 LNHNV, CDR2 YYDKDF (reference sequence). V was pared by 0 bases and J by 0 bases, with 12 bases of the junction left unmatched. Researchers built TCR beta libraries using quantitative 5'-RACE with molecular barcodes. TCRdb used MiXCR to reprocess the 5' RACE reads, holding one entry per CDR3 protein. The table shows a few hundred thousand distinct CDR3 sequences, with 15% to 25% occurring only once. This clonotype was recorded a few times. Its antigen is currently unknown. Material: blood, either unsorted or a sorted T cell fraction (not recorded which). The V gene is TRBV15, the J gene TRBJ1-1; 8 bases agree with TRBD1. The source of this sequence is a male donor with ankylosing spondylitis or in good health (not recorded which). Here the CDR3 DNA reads TGTGCCACCAGCAGAGATTGGGTACAGGGGGAGAAGGTGAACACTGAAGCTTTCTTT. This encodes CATSRDWVQGEKVNTEAFF.